A single sample gave rise to the 3 T cell receptor beta chains below, sequenced in a study of cytomegalovirus exposure and HLA in healthy donors. Sequencing was performed with immunoSEQ multiplex PCR; in TCRdb, only in-frame clones are kept and a portion is missing. The sample lists some 260,000 clones, about 90% occurring once. Source material: PBMCs. The origin of the receptors is a woman under 40 in good health and CMV-seronegative.

This chain links TRBV6-6 with TRBJ1-5, with TRBD1 matching 9 bases. CDR1 is MNHNY, CDR2 SVGAGI, per germline (reference sequence). The CDR3 loop spans 15 amino acids. The V segment lost 7 bases and the J segment 5 bases; nucleotides outside the gene matches: 9. The CDR3 DNA sequence: TGTGCCAGCACTCCAGGGACAGGGACTTATCAGCCCCAGCATTTT. Translation: CASTPGTGTYQPQHF.

V gene TRBV18 combines with J gene TRBJ2-7, with 7 bases fitting TRBD1. This CDR3 contains 14 residues. The V gene's germline CDR1 is KGHSH and CDR2 LQKENI. The junction had 6 bases not matched to a gene; V was cut back by 4 bases and J by 3 bases. The CDR3 DNA sequence: TGTGCCAGCTCACAGGGGGCAAAGTTCTACGAGCAGTACTTC. Its protein is CASSQGAKFYEQYF. Looking up the rest from reference TRBV18 and TRBJ2-7 gives the full variable domain: NAGVMQNPRHLVRRRGQEARLRCSPMKGHSHVYWYRQLPEEGLKFMVYLQKENIIDESGMPKERFSAEFPKEGPSILRIQQVVRGDSAAYFCASSQGAKFYEQYFGPGTRLTVT.

The V call is TRBV27, the J call TRBJ1-1; D is ambiguous. The germline V and J ends were trimmed by 10 bases and 0 bases, with 12 bases remaining between them. Germline CDR1 is MNHEY and CDR2 is SMNVEV (reference sequence). This CDR3 spans 13 amino acids. CDR3 bases: TGTGCCAACTTCCGGTGGGTGAACACTGAAGCTTTCTTT. It specifies CANFRWVNTEAFF.